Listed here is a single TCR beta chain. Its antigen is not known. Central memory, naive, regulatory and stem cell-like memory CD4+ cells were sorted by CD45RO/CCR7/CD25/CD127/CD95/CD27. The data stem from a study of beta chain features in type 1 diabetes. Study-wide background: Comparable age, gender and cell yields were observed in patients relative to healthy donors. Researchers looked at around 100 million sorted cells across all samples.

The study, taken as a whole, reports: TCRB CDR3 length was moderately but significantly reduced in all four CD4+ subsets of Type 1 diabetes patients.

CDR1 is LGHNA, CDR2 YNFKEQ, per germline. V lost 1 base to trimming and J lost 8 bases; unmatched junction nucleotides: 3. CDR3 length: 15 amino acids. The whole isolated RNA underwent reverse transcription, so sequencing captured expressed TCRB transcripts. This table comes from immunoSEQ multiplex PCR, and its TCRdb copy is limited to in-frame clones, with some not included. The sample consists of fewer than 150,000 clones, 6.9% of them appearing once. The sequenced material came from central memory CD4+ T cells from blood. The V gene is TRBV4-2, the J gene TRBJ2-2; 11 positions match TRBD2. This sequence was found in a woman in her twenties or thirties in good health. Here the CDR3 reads CASSQVLAGVGELFF. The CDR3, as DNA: TGTGCCAGCAGCCAAGTACTAGCGGGAGTTGGGGAGCTGTTTTTT.